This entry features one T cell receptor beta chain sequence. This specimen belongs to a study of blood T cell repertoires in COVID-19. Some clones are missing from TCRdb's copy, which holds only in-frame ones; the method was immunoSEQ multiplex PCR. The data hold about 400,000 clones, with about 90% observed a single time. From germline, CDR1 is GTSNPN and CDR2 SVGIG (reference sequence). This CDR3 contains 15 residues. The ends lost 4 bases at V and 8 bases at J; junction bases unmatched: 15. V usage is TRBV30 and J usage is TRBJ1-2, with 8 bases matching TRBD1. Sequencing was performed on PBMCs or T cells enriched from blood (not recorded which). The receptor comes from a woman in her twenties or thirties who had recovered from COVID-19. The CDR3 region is CAWMHMDRAVEGYTF. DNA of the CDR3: TGTGCCTGGATGCACATGGACAGGGCTGTGGAAGGCTACACCTTC.